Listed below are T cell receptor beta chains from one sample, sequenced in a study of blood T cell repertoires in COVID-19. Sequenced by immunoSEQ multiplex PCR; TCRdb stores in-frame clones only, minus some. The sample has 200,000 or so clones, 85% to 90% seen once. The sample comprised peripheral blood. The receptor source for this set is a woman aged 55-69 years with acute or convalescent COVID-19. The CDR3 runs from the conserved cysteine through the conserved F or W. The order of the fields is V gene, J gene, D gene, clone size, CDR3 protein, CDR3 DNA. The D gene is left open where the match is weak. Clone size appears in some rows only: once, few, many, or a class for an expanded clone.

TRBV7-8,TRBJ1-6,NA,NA,CASRGEARSLNSPLHF,TGTGCCAGCAGAGGGGAGGCCAGATCCCTTAATTCACCCCTCCACTTT
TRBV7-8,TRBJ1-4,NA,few,CASSLALMGPQEKLFF,TGTGCCAGCAGCTTAGCGCTGATGGGGCCACAGGAAAAACTGTTTTTT
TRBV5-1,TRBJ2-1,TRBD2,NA,CASSLTSGGTYNEQFF,TGCGCCAGCAGCTTGACTAGCGGGGGAACCTACAATGAGCAGTTCTTC
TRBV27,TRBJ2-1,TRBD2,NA,CASSPLAGFTYNEQFF,TGTGCCAGCAGCCCCCTAGCGGGATTCACCTACAATGAGCAGTTCTTC
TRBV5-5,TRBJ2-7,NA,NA,CASSPSGVISYEQYF,TGTGCCAGCAGCCCCTCGGGGGTGATCTCCTACGAGCAGTACTTC
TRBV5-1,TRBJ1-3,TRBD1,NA,CASSLGLQGGSGNTIYF,TGCGCCAGCAGCTTGGGGCTACAGGGGGGCTCTGGAAACACCATATATTTT
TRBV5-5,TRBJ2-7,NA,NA,CASSLVSSTYEQYF,TGTGCCAGCAGCTTGGTATCCAGTACCTACGAGCAGTACTTC
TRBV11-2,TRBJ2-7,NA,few,CASSFSGSREQYF,TGTGCCAGCAGCTTTTCGGGGAGCCGCGAGCAGTACTTC
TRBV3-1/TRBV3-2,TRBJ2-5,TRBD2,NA,CASSQGQAGGLWETQYF,TGTGCCAGCAGCCAAGGTCAAGCGGGAGGGCTTTGGGAGACCCAGTACTTC
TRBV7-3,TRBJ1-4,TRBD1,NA,CASSLQTGPNEKLFF,TGTGCCAGCAGCCTCCAGACAGGGCCCAATGAAAAACTGTTTTTT
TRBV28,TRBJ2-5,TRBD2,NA,CASSPGIAGGWLEETQYF,TGTGCCAGCAGCCCCGGGATAGCGGGAGGGTGGCTTGAGGAGACCCAGTACTTC
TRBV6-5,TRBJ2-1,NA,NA,CASSYPRQGLNEQFF,TGTGCCAGCAGCTACCCGCGGCAGGGCCTCAATGAGCAGTTCTTC
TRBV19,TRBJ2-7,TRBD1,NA,CASSIGRGLNEQYF,TGTGCCAGTAGTATAGGTAGGGGGCTGAACGAGCAGTACTTC
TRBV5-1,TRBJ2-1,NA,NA,CASSLAVNEQFF,TGCGCCAGCAGCTTGGCCGTGAATGAGCAGTTCTTC
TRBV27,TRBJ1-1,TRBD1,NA,CASTPDPRTGRNTEAFF,TGTGCCAGCACCCCGGACCCAAGGACAGGGCGCAACACTGAAGCTTTCTTT
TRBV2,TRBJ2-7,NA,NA,CASSSDPGPDSYEQYF,TGTGCCAGCAGTTCTGATCCAGGGCCCGATTCATACGAGCAGTACTTC
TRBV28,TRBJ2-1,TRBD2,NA,CALRAGGYTNEQFF,TGTGCCCTCAGGGCGGGAGGCTACACCAATGAGCAGTTCTTC
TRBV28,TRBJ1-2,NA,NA,CASSLRRGLNYGYTF,TGTGCCAGCAGTTTACGCCGTGGCCTTAACTATGGCTACACCTTC
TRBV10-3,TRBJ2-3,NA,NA,CAIKSRGEGTDTQYF,TGTGCCATCAAGTCCCGCGGGGAGGGCACAGATACGCAGTATTTT
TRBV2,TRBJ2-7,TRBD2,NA,CASSEEGLAGGTYEQYF,TGTGCCAGCAGTGAAGAGGGACTAGCGGGAGGGACCTACGAGCAGTACTTC
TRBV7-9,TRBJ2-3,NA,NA,CASKDSRTDTQYF,TGTGCCAGCAAAGACAGTCGCACAGATACGCAGTATTTT
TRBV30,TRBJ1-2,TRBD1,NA,CAWGGQADTYGYTF,TGTGCCTGGGGCGGACAGGCCGACACCTATGGCTACACCTTC
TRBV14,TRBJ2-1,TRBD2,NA,CASSPGRLAGVNEQFF,TGTGCCAGCAGCCCCGGCCGGCTAGCGGGGGTGAATGAGCAGTTCTTC
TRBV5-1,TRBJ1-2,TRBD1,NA,CASSLEGAGGYTF,TGCGCCAGCAGCTTGGAGGGGGCGGGGGGCTACACCTTC
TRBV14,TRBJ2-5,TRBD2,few,CASSPAGGIKETQYF,TGTGCCAGCAGCCCAGCGGGAGGCATTAAAGAGACCCAGTACTTC
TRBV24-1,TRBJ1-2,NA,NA,CAIGQNYGYTF,TGTGCCATCGGACAGAACTATGGCTACACCTTC
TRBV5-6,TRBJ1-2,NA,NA,CASSLVGASSYTF,TGTGCCAGCAGCTTGGTTGGGGCCAGCAGCTACACCTTC
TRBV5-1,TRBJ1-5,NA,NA,CASSLGQADGPQHF,TGCGCCAGCAGCTTGGGACAGGCTGATGGGCCCCAGCATTTT
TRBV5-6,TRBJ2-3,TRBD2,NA,CASSLLRTSGSRVADTQYF,TGTGCCAGCAGCTTGCTGAGGACTAGCGGGAGCAGGGTGGCAGATACGCAGTATTTT
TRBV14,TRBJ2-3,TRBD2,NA,CASSQGGLAGGQFGSDTQYF,TGTGCCAGCAGCCAAGGAGGACTAGCGGGAGGCCAGTTCGGGTCAGATACGCAGTATTTT
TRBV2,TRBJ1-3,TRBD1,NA,CASRRTGTSGNTIYF,TGTGCCAGCAGGAGGACAGGTACCTCTGGAAACACCATATATTTT
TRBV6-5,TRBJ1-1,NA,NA,CASRNQGLNTEAFF,TGTGCCAGCAGAAATCAGGGGCTGAACACTGAAGCTTTCTTT
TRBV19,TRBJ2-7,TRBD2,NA,CASSIVGGSVIEQYF,TGTGCCAGTAGTATAGTGGGCGGGAGTGTCATCGAGCAGTACTTC
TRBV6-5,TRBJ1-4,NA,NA,CASSLTGSTNEKLFF,TGTGCCAGCAGTCTGACAGGTTCAACTAATGAAAAACTGTTTTTT
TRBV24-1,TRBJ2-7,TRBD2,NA,CATSDLGGTSGSYSYEQYF,TGTGCCACCAGTGATTTGGGGGGGACTAGCGGGAGCTACTCCTACGAGCAGTACTTC
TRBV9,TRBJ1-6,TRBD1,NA,CASSARPGQGNSPLHF,TGTGCCAGCAGCGCCCGCCCGGGACAGGGGAATTCACCCCTCCACTTT
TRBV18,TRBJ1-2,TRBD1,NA,CASTATGEDGYTF,TGTGCCAGCACCGCAACAGGGGAGGATGGCTACACCTTC
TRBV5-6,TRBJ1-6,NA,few,CASSSGTRPNSPLHF,TGTGCCAGCAGCTCCGGGACACGACCCAATTCACCCCTCCACTTT
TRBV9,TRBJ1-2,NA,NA,CASSVARGIPGYTF,TGTGCCAGCAGCGTAGCTCGGGGGATTCCGGGCTACACCTTC
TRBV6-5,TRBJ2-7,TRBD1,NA,CASSRGGQGNEQYF,TGTGCCAGCTCAAGAGGGGGACAGGGTAACGAGCAGTACTTC
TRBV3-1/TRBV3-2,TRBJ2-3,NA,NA,CASSQVPGLGTDTQYF,TGTGCCAGCAGCCAAGTCCCGGGACTTGGCACAGATACGCAGTATTTT
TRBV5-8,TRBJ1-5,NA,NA,CASSQDSSQPQHF,TGTGCCAGCAGCCAGGACAGTTCCCAGCCCCAGCATTTT
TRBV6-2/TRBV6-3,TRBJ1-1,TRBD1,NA,CASSFSGGTEAFF,TGTGCCAGCAGTTTTTCAGGGGGGACTGAAGCTTTCTTT
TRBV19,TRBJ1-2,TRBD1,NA,CASRLSGQPPNYGYTF,TGTGCCAGTAGGTTATCGGGACAGCCCCCCAACTATGGCTACACCTTC
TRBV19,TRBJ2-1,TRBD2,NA,CASSMAPGLAGKEEQFF,TGTGCCAGTAGTATGGCGCCGGGACTAGCGGGGAAGGAAGAGCAGTTCTTC